This T cell receptor beta chain was identified in a study of T cell responses to AZD1222 COVID-19 vaccine. Whole-study results and caveats: Targets within unmutated variant regions were reportedly found for nearly half of spike-specific TCRs. Vaccine-related CD4 TCRs covered spike, predominating at 160-218 and 743-854. Only after the peak T cell response were repertoires sampled.

The V gene's germline CDR1 is LGHNA and CDR2 YSLEER. The length of the CDR3 is 16 residues. After removal of 3 bases from V and 1 base from J, the junction contained 5 bases not matched to a gene. Worth noting for this clone: Antigen specificity is unknown.

Only in-frame clones appear in the TCRdb table, and some are missing; sequencing was by immunoSEQ multiplex PCR. This table has 96,000 or so clones, 90% appearing once. The rearrangement joins TRBV4-3 to TRBJ1-3, with TRBD1 identical over 8 bases. The sample was peripheral blood, taken on day 0 of AZD1222 vaccination. The receptor comes from an adult in good health. CDR3 sequence: CASSHVQGESGNTIYF. The CDR3, as DNA: TGCGCCAGCAGCCACGTACAGGGGGAATCTGGAAACACCATATATTTT.